These T cell receptor beta chains were read from a single sample in a study of T cell responses to AZD1222 COVID-19 vaccine. Method: immunoSEQ multiplex PCR; TCRdb's copy keeps in-frame clones and lacks some. The sample records about 120,000 clones, roughly 88% being singletons. The sequencing here drew on peripheral blood, taken on day 0 of AZD1222 vaccination. The receptors here all came from an adult in good health. CDR3s include the opening cysteine and the closing phenylalanine or tryptophan.

j_call v_call cdr3_aa
TRBJ1-6 TRBV7-3 CASSLTPIGDSPLHF
TRBJ1-6 TRBV5-1 CASSLDGGTYSPLHF
TRBJ1-2 TRBV7-9 CASSLGGDTYTF
TRBJ1-1 TRBV12-5 CASGTRVNTEAFF
TRBJ1-1 TRBV15 CALRGDVPKAFF
TRBJ1-2 TRBV3-1/TRBV3-2 CASSPTGVGGYTF
TRBJ2-1 TRBV6-2/TRBV6-3 CASSYGGFTYNEQFF
TRBJ1-4 TRBV7-9 CASSLVGTNEKLFF
TRBJ2-1 TRBV15 CATSRTSGGPLTYNEQFF
TRBJ1-5 TRBV4-1 CASSLRDIDQPQHF
TRBJ1-1 TRBV7-2 CASSPSGTGTLNTEAFF
TRBJ1-3 TRBV28 CASSVPRLENTIYF
TRBJ1-2 TRBV7-2 CASSSEGTDYGYTF
TRBJ1-2 TRBV19 CASSATGDYGYTF
TRBJ1-3 TRBV5-1 CASSLQGESSGNTIYF
TRBJ2-7 TRBV11-1 CASSVLAGGLYEQYF
TRBJ2-5 TRBV7-9 CASSRPRETQYF
TRBJ2-7 TRBV4-2 CASSESSATSYEQYF
TRBJ1-1 TRBV20-1 CSAKAYTEAFF
TRBJ2-7 TRBV21-1 CASSRTTKPLGPYEQYF
TRBJ1-5 TRBV4-1 CASSQDFPTGVSRQPQHF
TRBJ1-1 TRBV7-9 CASSLGQGLGNTEAFF
TRBJ1-6 TRBV28 CASSLTGSLWTPLHF
TRBJ1-2 TRBV6-5 CASSYGGTDYGYTF
TRBJ1-2 TRBV9 CASSRTGAPPYGYTF
TRBJ1-2 TRBV3-1/TRBV3-2 CASSQVSGGYGYTF
TRBJ1-5 TRBV5-5 CASSLVSNQPQHF
TRBJ1-6 TRBV19 CASTTGVSPLHF
TRBJ2-2 TRBV9 CASSVDTLGPGELFF
TRBJ1-1 TRBV27 CASSLSDRANTEAFF
TRBJ1-2 TRBV5-4 CASSQGQGNYGYTF
TRBJ2-5 TRBV7-9 CASSSSGSSSETQYF
TRBJ2-7 TRBV6-6 CASSSGTSGAYEQYF
TRBJ1-3 TRBV27 CASSLKGSGNTIYF
TRBJ2-1 TRBV3-1/TRBV3-2 CASSQVEKRGGQFF
TRBJ1-6 TRBV7-4 CASSPWLGTGGSPLHF
TRBJ1-2 TRBV19 CASILTGENYGYTF
TRBJ1-5 TRBV5-1 CASSLEGTGNQPQHF
TRBJ2-5 TRBV2 CASSDRNRQETQYF
TRBJ1-5 TRBV30 CAWSRQTGPTEAQHF
TRBJ2-1 TRBV3-1/TRBV3-2 CASSQFRSAGQAYNEQFF
TRBJ2-1 TRBV7-9 CASSLDYNEQFF
TRBJ1-1 TRBV7-3 CASSLTGSTEAFF
TRBJ1-1 TRBV9 CASSVGMATEAFF
TRBJ1-1 TRBV24-1 CATKLGGTEAFF
TRBJ2-6 TRBV18 CASSPRDQVTGTGGDSGANVLTF
TRBJ2-7 TRBV4-2 CASSQGQTASYEQYF
TRBJ1-6 TRBV5-6 CASSPGQGAPNSPLHF
TRBJ1-2 TRBV6-5 CASSQWGANYGYTF
TRBJ1-1 TRBV4-1 CASSQEPRGTEAFF
TRBJ2-7 TRBV25-1 CASSEYLQGTNEQYF
TRBJ2-7 TRBV5-1 CASSLERSYEQYF
TRBJ1-2 TRBV9 CASSENTGNYGYTF
TRBJ2-2 TRBV30 CAWSAAGGNTGELFF